This T cell receptor beta chain is drawn from a study of blood T cell repertoires in COVID-19. As for the study in general: Specimens from acute and convalescent COVID-19 originated in the United States, Italy and Spain. T cells, B-cell-depleted T cells, or PBMCs provided the cDNA or gDNA that served as material.

This CDR3 is built from 13 residues. V shed 9 bases, J shed 6 bases, and the junction held 6 bases outside the gene matches. Germline V gives CDR1 MNHEY, CDR2 SMNVEV (reference sequence). Original data processing: By means of reference gene primer amplification, nucleated cell counts were estimated. Profiled with immunoSEQ multiplex PCR; TCRdb holds only in-frame clones, not every one. The V and J calls and clone size were taken over from that table, and D and trimming were inferred from the DNA. The table includes 150,000 to 200,000 clones, more than 75% detected once. The V gene is TRBV27, the J gene TRBJ1-2; 11 nucleotides line up with TRBD1. Sequencing input: peripheral blood. This sequence was found in a woman aged 40 to 55 with COVID-19, enrolled during active disease. The CDR3 region has the DNA TGTGCCAGTCTGGGACAGGGGGTAAATGGCTACACCTTC. Amino acid sequence: CASLGQGVNGYTF.